One T cell receptor beta chain is described in this entry. What it binds is unknown. This record comes from a study of T cell responses to AZD1222 COVID-19 vaccine. The study, taken as a whole, reports: Spike was spanned by vaccine-associated CD4 TCRs, with dominance at 160-218 and 743-854. Close to half of spike-specific TCRs reportedly recognize unmutated variant regions.

Clones were sequenced by immunoSEQ multiplex PCR, and TCRdb holds only the in-frame ones, with some missing. The sample includes some 140,000 clones, approximately 89% of them seen just once. This specimen consisted of peripheral blood, obtained on day 0 of AZD1222 vaccination. The receptor's source is an adult in good health.

The CDR3 loop reads CATYHTGQGRTEAFF. CDR3 DNA sequence: TGTGCCACCTACCATACCGGACAGGGAAGAACTGAAGCTTTCTTT. The genes are TRBV3-1 (or the pseudogene TRBV3-2) and TRBJ1-1; 8 bases line up with TRBD1. The J segment lost 5 bases and the V segment lost 10 bases, leaving 15 bases of the junction unmatched. The germline gives CDR1 LGHDT, CDR2 YNNKEL (reference sequence). The CDR3 has 15 residues.